The source of this TCR beta chain is a study of immune cell composition in non-small cell lung cancer (dated by TCRdb to about 2017). In terms of the full investigation: Histologic subtype was assigned using H&E plus p63, CK5, Napsin A and TTF-1 immunohistochemistry, mainly lung adenocarcinoma or squamous cell carcinoma. Several tumour specimens with TCR-beta data were rare histological subtypes and were excluded from the subtype comparisons. In supplementary cohort #1, which comprised around 11 lung adenocarcinoma cases, paired tumour/lung TCR-beta sequencing was performed and TIL populations were generated so that tumour reactivity could be assessed. TCR-beta sequencing from Adaptive Biotechnologies was done on a few dozen paired sets of NSCLC tumour and non-adjacent lung specimens and on roughly 28 tumour-only specimens. The paper as a whole reports these results and caveats: The reactivity cohort was only 10 cases, and tumour-reactive clones were not shown to share sequences with the dominant in vivo tumour-associated clones. Across around eleven adenocarcinoma cases, the maximal tumour-associated clone frequency showed a strong correlation with TIL tumour reactivity, but overall clonality showed no such correlation. Tumour-associated clones >0.5% were found in nearly half of NSCLC cases, namely in over 25% of adenocarcinomas versus around 75% of squamous carcinomas. No significant correlation was found between tumour TCR-beta clonality and smoking pack-years. Significantly higher Top 10 clone scores and productive clonality were observed in lung squamous cell carcinoma than in lung adenocarcinoma tumours.

CDR1 and CDR2, per the germline V gene (reference sequence), are MNHEY and SMNVEV. For this chain, trimming is 8 bases at the V end and 1 base at the J end, and the number of junction bases without a gene match is 3. The CDR3 runs 14 residues from the cysteine to the phenylalanine. This entry keeps only the CDR3 DNA: 42 bases, framed from base 1. With respect to this clone: What antigen it recognizes has not been identified. One base away there is no much larger clone; base qualities are not given.

TCR-beta CDR3 regions were amplified from genomic DNA by a two-step multiplex PCR, with the second step adding Illumina-compatible adaptors. TCR-beta immunosequencing was carried out on an Illumina platform through the commercial immunoSEQ service. The published analysis was carried out like this. Repertoires were described by productive clonality and by Top 10 Clones, which is the percentage of T-cell templates coming from the ten most frequent sequences. Values for productive clonality spanned 0 to 1, where a value of 1 indicated a monoclonal population. Sequences comprising at least 0.1% of tumour T-cell templates but absent from matched non-adjacent lung were defined as tumour-associated clones and were identified via log10 scatter plots. Two-group comparisons used Student's t-tests, stages used ANOVA, and relationships used linear regression, analysed in GraphPad Prism7 and R. What TCRdb holds here is the immuneACCESS table cut down to in-frame rearrangements. Part of the clones is not present; checked against another copy, under half of the missing clones reflect an unresolved V gene, and the others are unexplained. The V and J calls and clone size come from that table; D and trimming were worked out from the DNA. This sample holds about 9,000 clones; about 80% were observed only once. The ten largest clones represent roughly 9% of the sample.

Genomic DNA was isolated with the QIAamp DNA kit from frozen aliquots of single-cell suspensions that had not been sorted. The tumour samples consisted of surgically resected non-small cell lung cancer tissue. Tissues arrived within 2 hours of resection and were immediately processed into single-cell suspensions. Tissue was broken up mechanically, digested enzymatically with DNase I, collagenase I and hyaluronidase for roughly 28 minutes at 37 degrees C, and then filtered and RBC-lysed. The chain links TRBV27 with TRBJ2-1, and TRBD2 matches 9 of the central bases. The receptor comes from a human donor with non-small cell lung cancer. Specimen: lung tumor tissue. The CDR3 has the sequence CASRLAESYNEQFF. The nucleotide sequence is given as TGTGCCAGCCGACTAGCGGAGTCCTACAATGAGCAGTTCTTC.